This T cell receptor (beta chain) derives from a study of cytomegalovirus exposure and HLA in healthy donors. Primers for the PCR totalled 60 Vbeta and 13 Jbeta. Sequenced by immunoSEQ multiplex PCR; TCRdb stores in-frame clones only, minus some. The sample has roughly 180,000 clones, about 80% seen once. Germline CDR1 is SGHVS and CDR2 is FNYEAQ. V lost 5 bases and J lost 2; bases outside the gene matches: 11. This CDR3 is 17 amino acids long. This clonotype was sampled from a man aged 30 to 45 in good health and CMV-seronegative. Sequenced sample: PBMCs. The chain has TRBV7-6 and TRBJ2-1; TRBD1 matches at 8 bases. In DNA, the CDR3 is TGTGCCAGCAGCCGGTTCGGGACAGGAGCTCCCTACAATGAGCAGTTCTTC. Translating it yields CASSRFGTGAPYNEQFF.